Listed below are T cell receptor beta chains from one sample, sequenced in a study of CD8 T cells in ankylosing spondylitis. TCRdb passed the 5' RACE reads through MiXCR, listing each CDR3 protein once. Of 240,000 or so distinct CDR3 sequences in the sample, around 7.8% were seen once. The sample consisted of blood, either unsorted or a sorted T cell fraction (not recorded which). The receptors here all came from a male donor with ankylosing spondylitis or in good health (not recorded which). Both conserved end residues are part of each CDR3. D genes are given only for firm matches. Size is omitted from some rows. Given values are once, few, many or a class for expanded clones.

V gene	CDR3 length	clone size	J gene	D gene	CDR3 DNA	CDR3 protein
TRBV12-3/TRBV12-4	16	many	TRBJ1-6	TRBD1	TGTGCCAGCAGTTTAGCCACCGGACAGGGCTACTCACCCCTCCACTTT	CASSLATGQGYSPLHF
TRBV7-2	13	many	TRBJ1-6	-	TGTGCCAGCAGCCTCAACCGCAATTCACCCCTCCACTTT	CASSLNRNSPLHF
TRBV20-1	16	few	TRBJ2-3	TRBD1	TGCAGCCCAATCCCCACAGGGGGCGCCCCTGGAGATACGCAGTATTTT	CSPIPTGGAPGDTQYF
TRBV7-2	16	many	TRBJ2-1	-	TGTGCCAGCAGCTACCGGATCACTTCCTTCTACAATGAGCAGTTCTTC	CASSYRITSFYNEQFF
TRBV5-1	15	-	TRBJ1-1	TRBD1	TGCGCCAGCAGCTTGGAAGACAGGGCGGACACTGAAGCTTTCTTT	CASSLEDRADTEAFF
TRBV9	13	many	TRBJ1-5	-	TGTGCCAGCAGCGTGTCCGGTAATCAGCCCCAGCATTTT	CASSVSGNQPQHF
TRBV3-1	14	-	TRBJ1-1	-	TGTGCCAGCAGCCATCGCCAGATGAACACTGAAGCTTTCTTT	CASSHRQMNTEAFF
TRBV6-1	14	many	TRBJ1-2	-	TGTGCCAGCAGTGAATCCGCGGCAAACTATGGCTACACCTTC	CASSESAANYGYTF
TRBV7-2	17	-	TRBJ2-1	-	TGTGCCAGCAGCTTAGTTGGGCCGGGACCGCGCTACAATGAGCAGTTCTTC	CASSLVGPGPRYNEQFF
TRBV19	14	few	TRBJ2-7	-	TGTGCCAGTAGTATATCCGGGACCGGCTACGAGCAGTACTTC	CASSISGTGYEQYF
TRBV4-1	15	many	TRBJ2-2	-	TGCGCCAGCAGCCAGGATCCAGACCCTACCGGGGAGCTGTTTTTT	CASSQDPDPTGELFF